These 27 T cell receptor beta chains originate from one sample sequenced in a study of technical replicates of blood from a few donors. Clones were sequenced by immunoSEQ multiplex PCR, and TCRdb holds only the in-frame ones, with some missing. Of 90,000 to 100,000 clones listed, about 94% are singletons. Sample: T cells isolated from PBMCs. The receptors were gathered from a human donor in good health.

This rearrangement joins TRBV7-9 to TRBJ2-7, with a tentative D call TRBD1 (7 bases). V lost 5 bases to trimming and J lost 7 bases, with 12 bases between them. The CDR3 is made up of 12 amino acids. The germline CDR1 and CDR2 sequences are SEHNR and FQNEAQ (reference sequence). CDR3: CASSGSGGEQYF. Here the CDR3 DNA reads TGTGCCAGCAGCGGATCAGGGGGGGAGCAGTACTTC.

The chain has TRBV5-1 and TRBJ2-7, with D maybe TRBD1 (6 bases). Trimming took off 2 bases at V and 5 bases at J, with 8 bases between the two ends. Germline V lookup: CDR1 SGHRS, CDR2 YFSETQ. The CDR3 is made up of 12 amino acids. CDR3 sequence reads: CASSFGQNEQYF. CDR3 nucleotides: TGCGCCAGCAGCTTTGGACAGAACGAGCAGTACTTC.

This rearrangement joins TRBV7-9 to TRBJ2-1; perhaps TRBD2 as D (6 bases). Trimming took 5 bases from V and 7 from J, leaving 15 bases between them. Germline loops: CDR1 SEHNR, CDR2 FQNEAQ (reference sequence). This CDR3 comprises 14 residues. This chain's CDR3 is CASSPPTSANEQFF. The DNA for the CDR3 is TGTGCCAGCAGCCCTCCGACTAGTGCGAATGAGCAGTTCTTC.

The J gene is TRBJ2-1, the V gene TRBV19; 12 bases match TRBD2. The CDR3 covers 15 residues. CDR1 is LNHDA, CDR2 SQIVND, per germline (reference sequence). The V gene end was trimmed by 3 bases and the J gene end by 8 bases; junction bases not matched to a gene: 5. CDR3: CASSIRLAGVDEQFF. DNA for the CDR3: TGTGCCAGTAGTATCCGACTAGCGGGAGTGGATGAGCAGTTCTTC.

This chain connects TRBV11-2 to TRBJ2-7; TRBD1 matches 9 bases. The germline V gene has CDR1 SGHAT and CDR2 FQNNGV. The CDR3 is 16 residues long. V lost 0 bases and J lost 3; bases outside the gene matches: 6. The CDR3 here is CASSLDPGQGRYEQYF. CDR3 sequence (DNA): TGTGCCAGCAGCTTAGATCCGGGACAGGGACGCTACGAGCAGTACTTC. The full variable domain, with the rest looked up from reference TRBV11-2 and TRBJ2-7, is EAGVAQSPRYKIIEKRQSVAFWCNPISGHATLYWYQQILGQGPKLLIQFQNNGVVDDSQLPKDRFSAERLKGVDSTLKIQPAKLEDSAVYLCASSLDPGQGRYEQYFGPGTRLTVT.

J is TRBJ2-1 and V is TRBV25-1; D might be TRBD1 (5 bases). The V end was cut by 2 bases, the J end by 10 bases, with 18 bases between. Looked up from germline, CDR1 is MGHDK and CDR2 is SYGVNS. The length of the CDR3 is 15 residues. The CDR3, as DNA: TGTGCCAGCAGTGAAGTAGTCGCCAGGGAAGGCGAGCAGTTCTTC. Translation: CASSEVVAREGEQFF.

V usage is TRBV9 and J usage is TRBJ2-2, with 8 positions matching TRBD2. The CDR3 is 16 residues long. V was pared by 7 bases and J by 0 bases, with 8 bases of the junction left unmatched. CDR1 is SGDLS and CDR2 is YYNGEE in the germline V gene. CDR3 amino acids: CASAEGGGTNTGELFF. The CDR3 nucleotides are TGTGCCAGCGCGGAAGGCGGGGGGACGAACACCGGGGAGCTGTTTTTT.

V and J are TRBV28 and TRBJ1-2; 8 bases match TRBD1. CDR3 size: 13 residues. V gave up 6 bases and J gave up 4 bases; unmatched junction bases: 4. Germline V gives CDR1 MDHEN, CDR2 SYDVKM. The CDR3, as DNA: TGTGCCAGCAGGGACAGGGACTTCTATGGCTACACCTTC. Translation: CASRDRDFYGYTF.

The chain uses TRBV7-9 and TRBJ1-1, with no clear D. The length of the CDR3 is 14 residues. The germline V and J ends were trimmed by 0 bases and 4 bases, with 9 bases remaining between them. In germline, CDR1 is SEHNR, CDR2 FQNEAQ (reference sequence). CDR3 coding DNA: TGTGCCAGCAGCTTAGCGAGAGGTAGCACTGAAGCTTTCTTT. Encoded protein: CASSLARGSTEAFF. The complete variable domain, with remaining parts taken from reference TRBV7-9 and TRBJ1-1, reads DTGVSQNPRHKITKRGQNVTFRCDPISEHNRLYWYRQTLGQGPEFLTYFQNEAQLEKSRLLSDRFSAERPKGSFSTLEIQRTEQGDSAMYLCASSLARGSTEAFFGQGTRLTVV.

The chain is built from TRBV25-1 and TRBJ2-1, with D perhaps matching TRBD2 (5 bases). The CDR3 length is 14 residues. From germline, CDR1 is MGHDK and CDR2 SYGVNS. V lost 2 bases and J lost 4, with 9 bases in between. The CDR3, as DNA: TGTGCCAGCAGTGAACTTACTAGTTACAATGAGCAGTTCTTC. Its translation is CASSELTSYNEQFF.

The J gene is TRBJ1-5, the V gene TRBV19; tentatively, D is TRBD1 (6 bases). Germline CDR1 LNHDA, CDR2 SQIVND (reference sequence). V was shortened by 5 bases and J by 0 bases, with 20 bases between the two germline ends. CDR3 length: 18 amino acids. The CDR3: CASSVQPQGFYSNQPQHF. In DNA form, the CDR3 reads TGTGCCAGTAGTGTACAGCCACAGGGATTTTATAGCAATCAGCCCCAGCATTTT.

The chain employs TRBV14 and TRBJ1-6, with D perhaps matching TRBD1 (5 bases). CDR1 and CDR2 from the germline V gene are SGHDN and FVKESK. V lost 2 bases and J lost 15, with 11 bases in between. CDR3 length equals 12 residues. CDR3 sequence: CASSQQGWNLHF. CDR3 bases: TGTGCCAGCAGCCAACAGGGCTGGAACCTCCACTTT. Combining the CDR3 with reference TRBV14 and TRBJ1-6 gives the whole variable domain EAGVTQFPSHSVIEKGQTVTLRCDPISGHDNLYWYRRVMGKEIKFLLHFVKESKQDESGMPNNRFLAERTGGTYSTLKVQPAELEDSGVYFCASSQQGWNLHFGNGTRLTVT.

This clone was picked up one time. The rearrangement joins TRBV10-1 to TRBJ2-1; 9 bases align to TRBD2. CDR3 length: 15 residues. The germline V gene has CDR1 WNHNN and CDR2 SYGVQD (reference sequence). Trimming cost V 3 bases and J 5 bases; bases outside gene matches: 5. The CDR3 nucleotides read TGCGCCAGCAGTGATTCGACTAGCGGCAACAATGAGCAGTTCTTC. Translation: CASSDSTSGNNEQFF.

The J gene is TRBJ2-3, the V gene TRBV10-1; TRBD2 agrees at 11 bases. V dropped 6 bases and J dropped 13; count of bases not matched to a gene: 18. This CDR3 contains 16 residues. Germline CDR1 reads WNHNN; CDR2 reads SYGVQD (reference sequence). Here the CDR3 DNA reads TGCGCCAGCAGCTTAGGTATTGGGACTAGCGGAAGTCGGAAGTATTTT. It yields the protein CASSLGIGTSGSRKYF.

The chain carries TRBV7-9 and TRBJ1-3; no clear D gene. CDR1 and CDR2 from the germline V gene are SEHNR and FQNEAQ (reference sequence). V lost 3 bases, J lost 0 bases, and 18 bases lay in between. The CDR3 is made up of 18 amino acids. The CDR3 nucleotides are TGTGCCAGCAGCTTCCGCCCAACGACACTTTACTCTGGAAACACCATATATTTT. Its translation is CASSFRPTTLYSGNTIYF.

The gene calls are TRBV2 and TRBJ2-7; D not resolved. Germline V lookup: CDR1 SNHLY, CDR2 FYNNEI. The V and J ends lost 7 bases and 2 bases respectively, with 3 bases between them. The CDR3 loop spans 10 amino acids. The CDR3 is CASTTYEQYF. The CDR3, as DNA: TGTGCCAGCACTACCTACGAGCAGTACTTC.

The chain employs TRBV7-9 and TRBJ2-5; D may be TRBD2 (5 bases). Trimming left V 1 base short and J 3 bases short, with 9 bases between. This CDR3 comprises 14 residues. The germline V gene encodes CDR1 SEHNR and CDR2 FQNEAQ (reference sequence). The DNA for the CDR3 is TGTGCCAGCAGCTTAGATACTAGTAAAGAGACCCAGTACTTC. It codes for CASSLDTSKETQYF. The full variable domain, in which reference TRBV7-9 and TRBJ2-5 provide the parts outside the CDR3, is DTGVSQNPRHKITKRGQNVTFRCDPISEHNRLYWYRQTLGQGPEFLTYFQNEAQLEKSRLLSDRFSAERPKGSFSTLEIQRTEQGDSAMYLCASSLDTSKETQYFGPGTRLLVL.

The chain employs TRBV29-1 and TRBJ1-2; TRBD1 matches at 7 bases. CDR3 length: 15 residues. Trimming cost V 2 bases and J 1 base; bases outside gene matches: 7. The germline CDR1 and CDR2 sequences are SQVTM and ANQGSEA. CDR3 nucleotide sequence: TGCAGCGTTGAAACAGGGGTGTCGGGTAACTATGGCTACACCTTC. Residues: CSVETGVSGNYGYTF.

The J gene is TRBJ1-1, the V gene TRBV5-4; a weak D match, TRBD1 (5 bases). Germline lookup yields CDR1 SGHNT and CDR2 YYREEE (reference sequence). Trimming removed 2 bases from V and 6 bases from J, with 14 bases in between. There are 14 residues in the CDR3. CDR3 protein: CASSFDLGLAEAFF. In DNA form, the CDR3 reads TGTGCCAGCAGCTTCGATCTGGGGCTCGCTGAAGCTTTCTTT.

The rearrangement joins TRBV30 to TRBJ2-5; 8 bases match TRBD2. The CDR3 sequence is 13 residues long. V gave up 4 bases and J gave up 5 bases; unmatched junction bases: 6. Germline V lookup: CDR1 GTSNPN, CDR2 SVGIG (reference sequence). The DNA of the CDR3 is TGTGCCTGGACTAGCGGGCGGGGGGAGACCCAGTACTTC. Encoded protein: CAWTSGRGETQYF.

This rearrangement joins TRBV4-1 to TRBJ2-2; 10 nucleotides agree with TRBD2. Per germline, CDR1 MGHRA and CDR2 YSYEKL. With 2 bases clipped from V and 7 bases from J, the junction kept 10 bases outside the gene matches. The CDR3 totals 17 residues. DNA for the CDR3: TGCGCCAGCAGCCAACATAGCGGGAGGATCGCGGGCGGGGAGCTGTTTTTT. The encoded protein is CASSQHSGRIAGGELFF.

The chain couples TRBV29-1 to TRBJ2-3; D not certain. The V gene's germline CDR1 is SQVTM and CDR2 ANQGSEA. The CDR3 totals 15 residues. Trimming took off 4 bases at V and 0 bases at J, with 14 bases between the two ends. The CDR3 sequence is CSVAASASSTDTQYF. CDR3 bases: TGCAGCGTTGCGGCCAGCGCTTCTAGCACAGATACGCAGTATTTT.

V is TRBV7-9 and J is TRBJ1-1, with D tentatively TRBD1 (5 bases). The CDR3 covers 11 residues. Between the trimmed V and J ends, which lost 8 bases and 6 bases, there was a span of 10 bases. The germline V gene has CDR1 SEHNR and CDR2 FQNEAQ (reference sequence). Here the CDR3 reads CASQTVPEAFF. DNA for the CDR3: TGTGCCAGCCAGACAGTCCCTGAAGCTTTCTTT.

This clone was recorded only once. CDR3 in amino acids: CASSPIYRGKGNTIYF. As DNA, the CDR3 is TGTGCCAGCAGTCCGATCTACAGGGGGAAAGGAAACACCATATATTTT. The J gene is TRBJ1-3, the V gene TRBV27; the match to TRBD1 covers 8 bases. Trimming cost V 5 bases and J 4 bases; bases outside gene matches: 10. CDR3 length equals 16 residues. Per germline, CDR1 MNHEY and CDR2 SMNVEV (reference sequence).

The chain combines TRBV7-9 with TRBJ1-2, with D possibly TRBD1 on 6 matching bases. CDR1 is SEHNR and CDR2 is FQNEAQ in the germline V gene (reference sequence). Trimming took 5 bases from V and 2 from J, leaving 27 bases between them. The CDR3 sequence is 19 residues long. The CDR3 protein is CASSTWGGEGFLGNYGYTF. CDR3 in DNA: TGTGCCAGCAGCACCTGGGGGGGCGAGGGGTTTTTAGGCAACTATGGCTACACCTTC.

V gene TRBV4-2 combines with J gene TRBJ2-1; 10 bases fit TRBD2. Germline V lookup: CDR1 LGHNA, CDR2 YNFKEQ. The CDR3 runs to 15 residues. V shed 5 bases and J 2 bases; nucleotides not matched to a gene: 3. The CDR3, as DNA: TGTGCCAGCAGCGACAGCGGGGGGGCCTACAATGAGCAGTTCTTC. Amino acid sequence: CASSDSGGAYNEQFF.

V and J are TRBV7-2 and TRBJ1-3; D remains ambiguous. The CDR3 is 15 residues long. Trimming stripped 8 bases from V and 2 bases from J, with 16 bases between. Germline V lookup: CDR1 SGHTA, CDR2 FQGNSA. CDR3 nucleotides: TGTGCCAGCTCCTTTGGGAGGTATACTGGAAACACCATATATTTT. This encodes CASSFGRYTGNTIYF.